This TCR beta chain was sequenced for a study of cytomegalovirus exposure and HLA in healthy donors. At the level of the study: In terms of ancestry, the Caucasian-associated cluster contained about four fifths of the approximately 420 genotyped donors. Study-wide results and caveats: Likely technical artifact: a cluster of highly shared sequence variants. TCR beta V segments were, for the most part, productive about 90% or about 30% of the time in an earlier analysis. Upon later analysis, HLA-associated TCR beta chains proved more clonally expanded than other, equally common chains.

This CDR3 contains 16 residues. Per the germline V gene, CDR1 is SNHLY and CDR2 is FYNNEI. V dropped 4 bases and J dropped 0; count of bases not matched to a gene: 4. The PCR used 60 Vbeta and 13 Jbeta primers. The table came from immunoSEQ multiplex PCR; TCRdb's copy has only in-frame clones and leaves some out. The top ten clones hold 1.5% to 2% of a sample with 250,000 or so clones, 80% to 95% of them seen once. Notes on this clone: Its antigen is not identified.

This receptor was identified in a girl aged 2-10 years in good health and CMV-seronegative. Input material: PBMCs. The chain joins TRBV2 to TRBJ2-4; the match to TRBD1 covers 9 bases. Here the CDR3 reads CASSVRQGVAKNIQYF. Here the CDR3 DNA reads TGTGCCAGCAGTGTTAGACAGGGGGTAGCCAAAAACATTCAGTACTTC.